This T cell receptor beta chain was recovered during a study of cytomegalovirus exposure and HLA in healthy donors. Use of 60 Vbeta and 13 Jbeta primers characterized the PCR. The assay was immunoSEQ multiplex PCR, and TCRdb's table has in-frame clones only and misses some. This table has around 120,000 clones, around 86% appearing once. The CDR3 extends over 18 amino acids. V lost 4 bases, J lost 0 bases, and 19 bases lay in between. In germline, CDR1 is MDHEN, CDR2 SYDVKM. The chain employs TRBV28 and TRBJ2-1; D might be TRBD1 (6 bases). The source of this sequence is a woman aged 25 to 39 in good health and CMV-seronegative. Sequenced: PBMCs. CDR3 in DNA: TGTGCCAGCAGTTCCGAATCAAGACGCAGGGGCTCCTACAATGAGCAGTTCTTC. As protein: CASSSESRRRGSYNEQFF.